Following are 9 T cell receptor beta chains from one sample sequenced in a study of monozygotic twins with inflammatory bowel disease. One entry per CDR3 protein, without DNA, is what TCRdb gives after re-calling the 5' RACE reads. The sample has around 150,000 distinct CDR3 sequences. Sequenced input: blood. These receptors were collected from a human donor with ulcerative colitis or Crohn's disease, or a healthy co-twin of an affected twin (not recorded which).

The rearrangement joins TRBV6-6 to TRBJ1-4; absent DNA, TCRdb's TRBD1 call cannot be checked. The CDR3 extends over 13 amino acids. Germline V gene sequence: CDR1 MNHNY, CDR2 SVGAGI (reference sequence). The CDR3 is CASRQGVFEKLFF.

The chain has TRBV7-7 and TRBJ1-1. The CDR3 length is 13 residues. Per germline, CDR1 SSHAT and CDR2 FNYEAQ (reference sequence). CDR3 sequence: CASSLSFAGEAFF.

V usage is TRBV7-6 and J usage is TRBJ2-7; without DNA, the TCRdb call of TRBD2 cannot be checked. CDR1 and CDR2 (germline): SGHVS, FNYEAQ. The length of the CDR3 is 16 residues. This CDR3 reads CASSLMVGAGAHEQYF.

The CDR3 here is CASSPAWASGSSYNEQFF. The gene calls are TRBV6-2 or TRBV6-3 and TRBJ2-1; with no DNA, the TCRdb D assignment of TRBD2 cannot be verified. The CDR3 has 18 residues. Germline CDR1 MNHEY, CDR2 SVGEGT.

The chain has TRBV28 and TRBJ2-7; TCRdb picks TRBD1, but there is no DNA to check that call. The germline CDR1 and CDR2 sequences are MDHEN and SYDVKM. This CDR3 comprises 16 residues. CDR3 amino acids: CASRAPRGAGSHEQYF.

The chain has TRBV7-9 and TRBJ2-1; TCRdb names TRBD1, which stays unverified in the absence of DNA. Germline CDR1 reads SEHNR; CDR2 reads FQNEAQ (reference sequence). The CDR3 consists of 15 residues. CDR3 amino acids: CASSFGTPTYNEQFF.

The rearrangement links TRBV24-1 to TRBJ2-5; TCRdb returns TRBD1, unconfirmable since there is no DNA. Germline V gene data show CDR1 as KGHDR and CDR2 as SFDVKD. The CDR3 has 17 amino acids. The CDR3: CATSDSRTGGDQETQYF.

The gene calls are TRBV27 and TRBJ1-6; as DNA is missing, the TRBD1 call by TCRdb cannot be tested. This CDR3 spans 15 amino acids. The germline V gene encodes CDR1 MNHEY and CDR2 SMNVEV (reference sequence). This chain's CDR3 is CASTPVGSTNSPLHF.

The J gene is TRBJ2-3, the V gene TRBV27; TCRdb's D gene call, TRBD2, goes unchecked for lack of DNA. The CDR3 is made up of 15 amino acids. Germline CDR1 MNHEY, CDR2 SMNVEV (reference sequence). The CDR3 loop is CASSIKAGGPHTQYF.